The 6 T cell receptor beta chains below were found in one sample sequenced in a study of vaccination and CD4 T cells after COVID-19 (dated by TCRdb to between 2021 and 2024). These receptors have no identified antigens. Explained via the paper, the treatment or condition label denotes: approximately nine-day PBMC culture with coronavirus spike peptide pools or control peptides (ViraFEST assay). Library method: PCR. TCRdb shows the sequencer as Illumina iSeq 100. At the Johns Hopkins FTIC core, DNA from the cultured CD4+ T cells underwent TCR sequencing with the Oncomine TCR Beta short-read assay. The raw public reads went through TCRdb reprocessing: fastp at Q25, MiXCR clone calling, in-frame beta chains kept. Rows are unified per CDR3 protein, each entry keeping the most common DNA and genes. The sample table contains approximately 16,000 distinct CDR3 sequences; only one count was recorded for under 40% of them. The ten biggest clones cover 14% to 15% of the sample.

Sequenced material: cultured CD4+ T cells from blood. Source of these receptors: a human donor with COVID-19.

The V gene is TRBV19, the J gene TRBJ2-2; D tentatively reads TRBD1 or TRBD2 (5 bases each). Trimming removed 6 bases at V and 2 bases at J, with 10 bases between. The CDR3 has 14 residues. The germline V gene has CDR1 LNHDA and CDR2 SQIVND (reference sequence). The CDR3 sequence: CASRRDANTGELFF. CDR3 DNA sequence: TGTGCCAGTAGACGGGACGCTAACACCGGGGAGCTGTTTTTT.

This clonotype has more than one count but fewer than ten. The J gene is TRBJ2-4, the V gene TRBV20-1, with 7 bases lining up with TRBD1. The CDR3 extends over 11 amino acids. The junction had 4 bases not matched to a gene; V was cut back by 7 bases and J by 7 bases. Germline-derived CDR1 and CDR2 are DFQATT and SNEGSKA (reference sequence). CDR3 nucleotides: TGCAGTGGACAGGGTACGAACATTCAGTACTTC. Translated, it gives CSGQGTNIQYF.

The chain combines TRBV5-1 with TRBJ2-7, with unresolved D. In germline, CDR1 is SGHRS, CDR2 YFSETQ. The CDR3 covers 14 residues. The V gene lost 0 bases and the J gene lost 0 bases, with 7 bases spanning the gap. CDR3 bases: TGCGCCAGCAGCTTGGGAGGAAGCTCCTACGAGCAGTACTTC. Translated, it gives CASSLGGSSYEQYF.

CDR3: CAIGGGAGQPQHF. The DNA of the CDR3 is TGTGCCATTGGAGGGGGCGCGGGGCAGCCCCAGCATTTT. The V call is TRBV6-1, the J call TRBJ1-5; the match to TRBD1 covers 7 bases. V shed 10 bases, J shed 7 bases, and the junction held 10 bases outside the gene matches. In germline, CDR1 is MNHNS, CDR2 SASEGT. This CDR3 has 13 amino acids.

This clonotype was seen more than once but under ten times. The rearrangement joins TRBV20-1 to TRBJ2-2; D is ambiguous. Trimming shortened V by 0 bases and J by 4 bases, and 9 bases separated the two germline ends. This CDR3 is 14 amino acids long. Germline V CDR1 and CDR2: DFQATT, SNEGSKA (reference sequence). CDR3 sequence (DNA): TGCAGTGCTAGAGATTGGAGTGGCACCGGGGAGCTGTTTTTT. This gives the protein CSARDWSGTGELFF.

This chain uses TRBV20-1 with TRBJ1-2; possibly TRBD1 for D (6 bases). Germline assignment: CDR1 DFQATT and CDR2 SNEGSKA (reference sequence). This CDR3 is 13 amino acids long. V was shortened by 6 bases and J by 1 base, with 12 bases between the two germline ends. This CDR3 reads CSAPRGGNYGYTF. Written as DNA, the CDR3 is TGCAGTGCACCCAGAGGGGGTAACTATGGCTACACCTTC.